The subject of this entry is one T cell receptor (beta chain). This sample stems from a study of blood T cell repertoires in COVID-19. Looked up from germline, CDR1 is SGHRS and CDR2 is YFSETQ. This CDR3 spans 13 amino acids. Losses at the gene ends were 3 bases for V and 6 bases for J; bases not matched to a gene: 3. In the original workflow: From reference gene primer amplification, estimates of nucleated cell counts were derived. Assay used: immunoSEQ multiplex PCR; TCRdb lists only in-frame clones, some missing. V, J and clone size are taken as reported in that table, and D and trimming were inferred from the DNA itself. Counted here are about 78,000 clones, about 89% occurring once; the ten biggest clones make up 4.5% to 6%.

The material sequenced was peripheral blood. This TCR derives from a man in his fifties with active or convalescent COVID-19. This chain uses TRBV5-1 with TRBJ2-3, with 8 bases aligning to TRBD1. DNA for the CDR3: TGCGCCAGCAGCTCTACAGGGGGGGATACGCAGTATTTT. Its protein product is CASSSTGGDTQYF.